This T cell receptor (beta chain) was identified during a study of control samples from healthy donors and cancer patients. The CDR3 is 13 residues long. From germline, CDR1 is MNHEY and CDR2 SVGAGI. TCRdb's copy holds only in-frame clones and misses some; the assay was immunoSEQ multiplex PCR. Found here are about 84,000 clones, 91% of them singletons; the top ten hold 15% to 18%. This TCR was recovered from a man aged 25 to 40 in good health. The sample consisted of blood. The chain couples TRBV6-5 to TRBJ1-5; TRBD1 is a possible D gene (5 bases). CDR3 in amino acids: CAISGGSNQPQHF. CDR3 bases: TGTGCTATCTCGGGGGGGAGCAATCAGCCCCAGCATTTT.